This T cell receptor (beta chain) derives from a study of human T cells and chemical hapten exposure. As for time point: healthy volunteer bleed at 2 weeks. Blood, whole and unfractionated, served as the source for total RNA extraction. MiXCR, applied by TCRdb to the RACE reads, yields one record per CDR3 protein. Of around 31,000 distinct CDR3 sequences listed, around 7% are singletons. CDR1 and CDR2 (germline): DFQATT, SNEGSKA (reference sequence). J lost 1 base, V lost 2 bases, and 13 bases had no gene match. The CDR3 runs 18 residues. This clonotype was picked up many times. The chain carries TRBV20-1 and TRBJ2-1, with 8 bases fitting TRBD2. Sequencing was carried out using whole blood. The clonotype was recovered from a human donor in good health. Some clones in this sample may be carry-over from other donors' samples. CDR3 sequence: CSARPIGTSSSSYNEQFF. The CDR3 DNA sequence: TGCAGTGCTAGACCCATCGGGACTAGTTCTTCGTCCTACAATGAGCAGTTCTTC.